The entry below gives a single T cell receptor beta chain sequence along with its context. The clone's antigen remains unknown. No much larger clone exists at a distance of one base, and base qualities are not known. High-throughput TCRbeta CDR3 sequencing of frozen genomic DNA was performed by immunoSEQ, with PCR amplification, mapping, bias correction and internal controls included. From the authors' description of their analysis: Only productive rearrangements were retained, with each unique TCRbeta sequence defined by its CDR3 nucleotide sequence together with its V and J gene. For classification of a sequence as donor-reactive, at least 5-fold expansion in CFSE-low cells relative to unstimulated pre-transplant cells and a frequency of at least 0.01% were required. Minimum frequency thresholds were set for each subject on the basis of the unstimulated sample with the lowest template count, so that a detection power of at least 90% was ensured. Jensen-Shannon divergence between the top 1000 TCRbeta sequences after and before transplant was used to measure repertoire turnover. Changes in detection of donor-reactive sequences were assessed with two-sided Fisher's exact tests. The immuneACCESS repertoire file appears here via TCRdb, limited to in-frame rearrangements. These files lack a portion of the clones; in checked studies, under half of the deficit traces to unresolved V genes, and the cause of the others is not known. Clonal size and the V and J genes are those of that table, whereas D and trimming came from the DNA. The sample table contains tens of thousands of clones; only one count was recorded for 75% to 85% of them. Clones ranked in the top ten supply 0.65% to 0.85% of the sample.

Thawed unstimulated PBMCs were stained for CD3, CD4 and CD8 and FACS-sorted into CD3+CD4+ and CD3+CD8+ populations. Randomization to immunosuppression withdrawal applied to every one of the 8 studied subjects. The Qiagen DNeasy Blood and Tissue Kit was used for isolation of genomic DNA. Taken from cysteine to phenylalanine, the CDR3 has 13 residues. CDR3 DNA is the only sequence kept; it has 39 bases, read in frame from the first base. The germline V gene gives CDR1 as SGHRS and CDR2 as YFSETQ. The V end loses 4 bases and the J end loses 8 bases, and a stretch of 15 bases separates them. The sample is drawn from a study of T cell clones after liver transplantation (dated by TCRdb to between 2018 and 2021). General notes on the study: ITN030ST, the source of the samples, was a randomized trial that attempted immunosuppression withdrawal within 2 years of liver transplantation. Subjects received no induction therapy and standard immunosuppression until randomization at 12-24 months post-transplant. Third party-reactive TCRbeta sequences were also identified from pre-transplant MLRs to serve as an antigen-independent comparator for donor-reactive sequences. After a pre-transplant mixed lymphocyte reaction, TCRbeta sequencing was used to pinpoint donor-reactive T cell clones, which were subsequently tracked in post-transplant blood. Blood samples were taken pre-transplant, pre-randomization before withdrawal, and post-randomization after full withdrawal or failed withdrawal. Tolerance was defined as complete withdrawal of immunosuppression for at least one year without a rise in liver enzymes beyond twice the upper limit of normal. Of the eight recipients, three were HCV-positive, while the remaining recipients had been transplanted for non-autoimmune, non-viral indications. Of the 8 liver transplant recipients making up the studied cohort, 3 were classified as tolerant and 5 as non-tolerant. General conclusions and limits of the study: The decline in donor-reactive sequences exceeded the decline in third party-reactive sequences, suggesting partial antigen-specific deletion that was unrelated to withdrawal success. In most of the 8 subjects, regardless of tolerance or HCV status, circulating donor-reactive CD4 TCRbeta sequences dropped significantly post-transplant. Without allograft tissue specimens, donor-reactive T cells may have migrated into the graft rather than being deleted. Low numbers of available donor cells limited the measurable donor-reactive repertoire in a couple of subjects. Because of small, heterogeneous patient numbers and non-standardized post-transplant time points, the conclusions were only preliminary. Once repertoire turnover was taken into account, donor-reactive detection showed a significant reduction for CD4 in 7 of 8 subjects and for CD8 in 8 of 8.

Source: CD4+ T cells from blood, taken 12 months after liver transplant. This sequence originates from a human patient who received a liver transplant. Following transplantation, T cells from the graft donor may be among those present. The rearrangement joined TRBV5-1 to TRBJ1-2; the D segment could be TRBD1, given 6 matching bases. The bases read TGCGCCAGCAGCGGGACACCCGGGGGGGGCTACACCTTC. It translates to CASSGTPGGGYTF.